The T cell receptor beta chain under discussion was sequenced for a study of immune evolution from preneoplasia to lung adenocarcinoma. This clone was recorded only once. Clones were sequenced by immunoSEQ multiplex PCR, and TCRdb holds only the in-frame ones, with some missing. The sample holds around 7,500 clones, about 80% seen once. The source of this sequence is a person aged 65 to 79 with lung adenocarcinoma. Sequenced sample: FFPE minimally invasive lung adenocarcinoma tissue.

The CDR3: CASSFSTGHTYF. In nucleotides, the CDR3 is TGTGCCAGCAGCTTTTCAACGGGGCACACGTACTTC. V and J are TRBV11-2 and TRBJ2-7; D might be TRBD1 or TRBD2, each matching 5 bases. The V and J ends lost 3 bases and 12 bases respectively, with 15 bases between them. CDR3 length: 12 amino acids. The germline gives CDR1 SGHAT, CDR2 FQNNGV.